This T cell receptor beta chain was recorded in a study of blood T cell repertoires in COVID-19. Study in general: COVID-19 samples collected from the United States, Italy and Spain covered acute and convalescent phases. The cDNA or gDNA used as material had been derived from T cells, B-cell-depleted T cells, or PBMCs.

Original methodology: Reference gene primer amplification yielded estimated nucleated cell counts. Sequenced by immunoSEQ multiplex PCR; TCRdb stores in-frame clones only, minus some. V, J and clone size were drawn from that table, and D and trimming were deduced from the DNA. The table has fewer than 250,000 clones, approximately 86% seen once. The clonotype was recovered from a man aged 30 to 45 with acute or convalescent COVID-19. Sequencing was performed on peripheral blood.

The CDR3 DNA reads TGTGCCAGCAGCCAGGGGGCTACGAATAATTCACCCCTCCACTTT. Its protein is CASSQGATNNSPLHF. The chain links TRBV4-2 to TRBJ1-6; D might be TRBD1 (6 bases). There are 15 residues in the CDR3. Germline CDR1 and CDR2: LGHNA and YNFKEQ. V lost 3 bases and J 5 bases, leaving 11 bases between the germline ends.